These 31 T cell receptor beta chains came from one sample sequenced in a study of post-analysis software for immune sequencing data (dated by TCRdb to between 2014 and 2017). The research as a whole found: Significantly higher frequencies in patients than in controls were found for roughly 5 TRBV segments, including TRBV5-6, TRBV5-1 and TRBV20-1.

Their specific antigens are unknown. Receptors were amplified or captured by PCR. Sequencing took place on an Illumina HiSeq 2500. Unique molecular identifiers were incorporated into TCR beta cDNA libraries to reduce PCR and sequencing biases. The public reads were run again by TCRdb, first through fastp at Q25 and then through MiXCR, and only productive beta chains were kept. Duplicate CDR3 protein sequences are folded into a single record with the most common DNA and genes. In this sample the table shows approximately 730,000 distinct CDR3 sequences, roughly 27% of which occur a single time. Of the sample, roughly 0.53% falls within the top ten clones. Sequenced: blood. Every receptor here comes from a girl between 5 and 17 years old with multiple sclerosis.

This clonotype was observed at least ten times. The J gene is TRBJ2-7, the V gene TRBV12-3 or TRBV12-4; D gene uncertain. The length of the CDR3 is 12 residues. The ends were cut back, 5 bases at V and 5 bases at J, with 10 bases in the middle. CDR3 loop: CASSVSRHEQYF. DNA of the CDR3: TGTGCCAGCAGTGTTTCCCGCCACGAGCAGTACTTC.

Comment on this clonotype: One junction end does not reproduce the germline sequence, and a read error may be involved. The DNA for the CDR3 is TGCGCCAGCAACTTGTTCCCTAGCGGGGGCACAGATACGCAGTATTTT. It yields the protein CASNLFPSGGTDTQYF. The rearrangement uses TRBV5-1 and TRBJ2-3; 9 nucleotides match TRBD2. The CDR3 extends over 16 amino acids. Looked up from germline, CDR1 is SGHRS and CDR2 is YFSETQ.

This clonotype has a count of ten or more. This chain joins TRBV29-1 and TRBJ2-5; possibly TRBD2 for D (5 bases). The CDR3 length is 12 residues. The V end was cut by 4 bases, the J end by 3 bases, with 9 bases between. CDR1 SQVTM and CDR2 ANQGSEA come from the germline V gene. Here the CDR3 DNA reads TGCAGCGTTGCCCCCGGGGAAGAGACCCAGTACTTC. Translated, it gives CSVAPGEETQYF.

The chain carries TRBV4-3 and TRBJ2-1; 11 bases line up with TRBD2. The last part of the DNA fits TRBJ2-7 better; the J call may be wrong. The CDR3 sequence is 17 residues long. Germline-derived CDR1 and CDR2 are LGHNA and YSLEER. The CDR3 sequence is CASSRDTSGGSYNEQYF. DNA for the CDR3: TGCGCCAGCAGCCGGGACACTAGCGGGGGCTCCTACAATGAGCAGTACTTC.

This clonotype was detected only a few times. The rearrangement links TRBV10-3 to TRBJ1-1; tentatively, D is TRBD1 (5 bases). This CDR3 is built from 13 residues. Germline-derived CDR1 and CDR2 are ENHRY and SYGVKD. V lost 0 bases and J lost 7, with 9 bases in between. The CDR3 reads CAISESGRDEAFF. The CDR3 DNA sequence: TGTGCCATCAGTGAGTCGGGGCGGGATGAAGCTTTCTTT.

This sequence joins TRBV12-3 or TRBV12-4 and TRBJ2-7, with D possibly TRBD2 on 6 matching bases. V was trimmed by 3 bases and J by 0 bases, leaving 9 bases between them. The CDR3 length is 14 residues. The CDR3 sequence is CASSLQRASYEQYF. In nucleotides, the CDR3 is TGTGCCAGCAGTTTGCAGCGGGCCTCCTACGAGCAGTACTTC.

The sample holds a few counts of this clonotype. This chain connects TRBV29-1 to TRBJ1-1; a weak D match, TRBD1 (6 bases). In germline, CDR1 is SQVTM, CDR2 ANQGSEA. The ends were cut back, 5 bases at V and 4 bases at J, with 11 bases in the middle. CDR3 length: 12 amino acids. CDR3 protein: CSVPGAVTEAFF. CDR3 nucleotide sequence: TGCAGCGTTCCGGGGGCTGTCACTGAAGCTTTCTTT. The variable domain in full, with the rest retrieved from reference TRBV29-1 and TRBJ1-1, is SAVISQKPSRDICQRGTSLTIQCQVDSQVTMMFWYRQQPGQSLTLIATANQGSEATYESGFVIDKFPISRPNLTFSTLTVSNMSPEDSSIYLCSVPGAVTEAFFGQGTRLTVV.

This clonotype turned up a few times. V and J are TRBV12-3 or TRBV12-4 and TRBJ2-1; D gene unclear. The germline V and J ends were trimmed by 2 bases and 7 bases, with 9 bases remaining between them. This CDR3 is 13 amino acids long. The CDR3: CASSLRRNNEQFF. The CDR3 bases are TGTGCCAGCAGTTTACGCAGGAATAATGAGCAGTTCTTC.

There are a few counts of this clonotype. The CDR3 here is CSVVLAGENEQFF. CDR3 bases: TGCAGCGTTGTACTAGCGGGGGAGAATGAGCAGTTCTTC. The V and J genes are TRBV29-1 and TRBJ2-1, with 11 bases lining up with TRBD2. This CDR3 has 13 residues. Germline trimming cut 4 bases from V and 7 bases from J; bases unmatched to any gene: 3. The germline CDR1 and CDR2 sequences are SQVTM and ANQGSEA.

This clonotype showed up just a few times. The rearrangement joins TRBV19 to TRBJ2-7; 9 bases are a match to TRBD1. V shed 7 bases and J 3 bases; nucleotides not matched to a gene: 4. CDR3 length: 13 residues. CDR1 and CDR2 (germline): LNHDA, SQIVND (reference sequence). The CDR3 reads CASKGQGHYEQYF. Here the CDR3 DNA reads TGTGCCAGTAAGGGACAGGGCCACTACGAGCAGTACTTC.

This clonotype was observed a few times. The V gene is TRBV5-1, the J gene TRBJ1-2; possible D gene TRBD1, 6 bases. The germline gives CDR1 SGHRS, CDR2 YFSETQ. CDR3 length: 15 amino acids. Trimming shortened V by 1 base and J by 4 bases, and 14 bases separated the two germline ends. The CDR3 protein is CASSLLGAQGYGYTF. The CDR3 nucleotides are TGCGCCAGCAGCTTGTTGGGGGCGCAAGGCTATGGCTACACCTTC.

This clonotype is a singleton in its sample. CDR3 nucleotides: TGTGCCATCAGCGAGGCTAGCGGGGGGCCCACAGATACGCAGTATTTT. Its translation: CAISEASGGPTDTQYF. The V call is TRBV10-3, the J call TRBJ2-3; 11 bases fit TRBD2. The V gene's germline CDR1 is ENHRY and CDR2 SYGVKD. Losses at the gene ends were 6 bases for V and 2 bases for J; bases not matched to a gene: 7. There are 16 residues in the CDR3.

This clonotype was counted a few times. The chain employs TRBV5-1 and TRBJ2-4; no clear D. V lost 0 bases and J lost 5, with 6 bases in between. The CDR3 runs 13 residues. Germline CDR1 SGHRS, CDR2 YFSETQ. CDR3 region: CASSLGIQNIQYF. CDR3 DNA: TGCGCCAGCAGCTTGGGGATCCAAAACATTCAGTACTTC.

The chain uses TRBV28 and TRBJ2-5, with a tentative D call TRBD2 (5 bases). Judging by the DNA end, TRBJ2-7 fits better; the J call may be wrong. Germline values: CDR1 MDHEN, CDR2 SYDVKM. The CDR3 covers 11 residues. CDR3 protein: CASRFRGEQYF. CDR3 nucleotide sequence: TGTGCCAGCAGGTTCCGGGGCGAGCAGTACTTC.

This clonotype has only a few counts. This sequence joins TRBV12-3 or TRBV12-4 and TRBJ2-1; D is tentatively TRBD1 or TRBD2 (6 bases each). CDR3 size: 15 residues. Trimming took off 5 bases at V and 2 bases at J, with 13 bases between the two ends. Here the CDR3 DNA reads TGTGCCAGCAGTCCGGGGGCAGGAGCCTACAATGAGCAGTTCTTC. This gives the protein CASSPGAGAYNEQFF.

The V call is TRBV4-1, the J call TRBJ1-4; D uncertain. The CDR3 sequence is 17 residues long. CDR1 is MGHRA, CDR2 YSYEKL, per germline. The V gene lost 0 bases and the J gene lost 0 bases, with 11 bases spanning the gap. The CDR3 region is CASSQDSPGATNEKLFF. The CDR3 DNA is TGCGCCAGCAGCCAAGATAGTCCCGGGGCAACTAATGAAAAACTGTTTTTT.

DNA of the CDR3: TGCAGTGCTAGAGATTGGGACAGAGGAACCGGGGAGCTGTTTTTT. Its translation is CSARDWDRGTGELFF. This sequence joins TRBV20-1 and TRBJ2-2; 7 positions agree with TRBD1. This CDR3 has 15 amino acids. The J segment lost 5 bases and the V segment lost 0 bases, leaving 6 bases of the junction unmatched. CDR1 is DFQATT, CDR2 SNEGSKA, per germline (reference sequence).

This clonotype showed up just a few times. The V call is TRBV20-1, the J call TRBJ1-1; D call uncertain. Germline V gives CDR1 DFQATT, CDR2 SNEGSKA (reference sequence). The CDR3 loop spans 12 amino acids. V lost 6 bases, J lost 7 bases, and 15 bases lay in between. The CDR3, as DNA: TGCAGTGCCAACCCCTCCCGGGTTGAAGCTTTCTTT. This translates into CSANPSRVEAFF.

In its sample, this clonotype was seen a few times. J is TRBJ2-5 and V is TRBV10-3, with D unclear. V was shortened by 3 bases and J by 5 bases, with 10 bases between the two germline ends. Germline V gene data show CDR1 as ENHRY and CDR2 as SYGVKD. This CDR3 region has 13 residues. CDR3 protein: CAISDSKVETQYF. The CDR3 DNA sequence: TGTGCCATCAGTGATTCCAAAGTGGAGACCCAGTACTTC.

In its sample, this clonotype was seen a few times. This chain joins TRBV28 and TRBJ2-7; D may be TRBD1 or TRBD2 (5 bases each). The length of the CDR3 is 15 residues. Germline-derived CDR1 and CDR2 are MDHEN and SYDVKM. The V end was cut by 5 bases, the J end by 5 bases, with 19 bases between. Here the CDR3 reads CASSPLGMGTDEQYF. DNA for the CDR3: TGTGCCAGCAGTCCCCTGGGCATGGGGACGGACGAGCAGTACTTC.

V usage is TRBV27 and J usage is TRBJ1-1; D unclear. Germline CDR1 MNHEY, CDR2 SMNVEV (reference sequence). This CDR3 is built from 11 residues. V gave up 6 bases and J gave up 5 bases, with 7 bases separating them. The CDR3 spells CASRGWTEAFF. In nucleotides, the CDR3 is TGTGCCAGCAGGGGATGGACTGAAGCTTTCTTT.

On this clonotype itself: This may arise from a read error, as a much more abundant clone is one base away. This CDR3 fails to terminate in the conserved phenylalanine or tryptophan, so it likely reflects a read error. The chain is built from TRBV6-5 and TRBJ2-1; D may correspond to TRBD1 or TRBD2 (6 bases each). V gave up 5 bases and J gave up 9 bases, with 11 bases separating them. Germline V gene sequence: CDR1 MNHEY, CDR2 SVGAGI. This CDR3 has 12 residues. CDR3 sequence: CASSTEGGEQFS. The CDR3 DNA sequence: TGTGCCAGCAGTACCGAGGGGGGTGAGCAGTTCTCC.

The V gene is TRBV28, the J gene TRBJ1-2; D is ambiguous. CDR3 length: 13 residues. Germline V CDR1 and CDR2: MDHEN, SYDVKM. Trimming pared 0 bases from V and 6 bases from J, leaving 8 bases between. Here the CDR3 reads CASSLWGGDGYTF. CDR3 nucleotide sequence: TGTGCCAGCAGTTTATGGGGCGGCGATGGCTACACCTTC.

This clonotype was counted a few times. CDR3 sequence (DNA): TGCAGTGAGGCGCTACCGGGACCCACCCCAGAGACCCAGTACTTC. Translated, it gives CSEALPGPTPETQYF. The gene calls are TRBV20-1 and TRBJ2-5; D is perhaps TRBD1 or TRBD2 (5 bases each). The CDR3 has 15 amino acids. V lost 7 bases and J 4 bases, leaving 22 bases between the germline ends. The germline gives CDR1 DFQATT, CDR2 SNEGSKA (reference sequence).

This clonotype was observed a handful of times. The rearrangement joins TRBV12-3 or TRBV12-4 to TRBJ2-1, with 7 bases aligning to TRBD2. V lost 9 bases and J lost 4; bases outside the gene matches: 12. The CDR3 consists of 15 residues. The CDR3 protein is CASRGAGTGYNEQFF. As DNA, the CDR3 is TGTGCCAGTCGAGGAGCGGGAACGGGGTACAATGAGCAGTTCTTC.

In regard to this clonotype: With a much larger clone just one base away, this may be a read error. The chain has TRBV29-1 and TRBJ2-5; TRBD1 or TRBD2 may be the D gene (5 bases each). The CDR3 has 13 residues. The germline CDR1 and CDR2 sequences are SQVTM and ANQGSEA. The CDR3 DNA reads as TGCAGCTCCCAGGGACGGCCCCAAGAGGCCCAGTACTTC. It codes for CSSQGRPQEAQYF.

The CDR3 DNA follows: TGTGCCAGCAGCTTAGTTGGAAAGTCCTACGAGCAGTACTTC. It yields the protein CASSLVGKSYEQYF. The gene calls are TRBV7-9 and TRBJ2-7; D call uncertain. V was trimmed by 1 base and J by 1 base, leaving 8 bases between them. The CDR3 covers 14 residues. CDR1 is SEHNR, CDR2 FQNEAQ, per germline (reference sequence).

The chain joins TRBV5-1 to TRBJ2-1; possibly TRBD2 for D (6 bases). Trimming removed 0 bases at V and 9 bases at J, with 16 bases between. Germline V lookup: CDR1 SGHRS, CDR2 YFSETQ. The CDR3 extends over 15 amino acids. CDR3 nucleotide sequence: TGCGCCAGCAGCTTGGGCCGGGAGAGTGCGACTGAGCAGTTCTTC. Encoded protein: CASSLGRESATEQFF. The entire variable domain, with the rest obtained from reference TRBV5-1 and TRBJ2-1, is as follows: KAGVTQTPRYLIKTRGQQVTLSCSPISGHRSVSWYQQTPGQGLQFLFEYFSETQRNKGNFPGRFSGRQFSNSRSEMNVSTLELGDSALYLCASSLGRESATEQFFGPGTRLTVL.

CDR3 nucleotides: TGTGCCAGCAGCTTGGCCGGACTCTTACAAGAGACCCAGTACTTC. Amino acids: CASSLAGLLQETQYF. The chain has TRBV5-4 and TRBJ2-5; possible D gene TRBD2, 5 bases. Trimming left V 0 bases short and J 2 bases short, with 11 bases between. The CDR3 spans 15 residues. Per germline, CDR1 SGHNT and CDR2 YYREEE (reference sequence). Based on the CDR3 plus reference TRBV5-4 and TRBJ2-5, the full variable domain is ETGVTQSPTHLIKTRGQQVTLRCSSQSGHNTVSWYQQALGQGPQFIFQYYREEENGRGNFPPRFSGLQFPNYSSELNVNALELDDSALYLCASSLAGLLQETQYFGPGTRLLVL.

This clonotype was seen a few times. The rearrangement joins TRBV20-1 to TRBJ2-1; 7 bases are a match to TRBD2. V gave up 3 bases and J gave up 8 bases; unmatched junction bases: 13. CDR3 length: 15 residues. Germline lookup yields CDR1 DFQATT and CDR2 SNEGSKA (reference sequence). CDR3 region: CSASESTSEFDEQFF. CDR3 sequence (DNA): TGCAGTGCTAGCGAGAGTACTAGCGAGTTCGATGAGCAGTTCTTC.

V gene TRBV7-9 combines with J gene TRBJ1-1; D is unresolved. V shed 5 bases and J shed 1 base, with 8 bases lying between them. The CDR3 is 13 amino acids. Germline-derived CDR1 and CDR2 are SEHNR and FQNEAQ (reference sequence). The CDR3 DNA sequence: TGTGCCAGCAGCCTGTACGAGAACACTGAAGCTTTCTTT. Amino acids: CASSLYENTEAFF.